The 19 T cell receptor beta chains below all came from one sample that was sequenced in a study of T cell responses to AZD1222 COVID-19 vaccine. The protocol was immunoSEQ multiplex PCR, while the TCRdb copy is restricted to in-frame clones and leaves out a portion. The data hold over 85,000 clones, with under 95% observed a single time. This sample comprised peripheral blood, obtained on day 0 of AZD1222 vaccination. These receptors were obtained from an adult in good health.

Regarding this clone: The sample holds other DNA sequences that translate to the same CDR3. The chain recombines TRBV7-9 with TRBJ1-2; perhaps TRBD1 as D (5 bases). The germline CDR1 and CDR2 sequences are SEHNR and FQNEAQ (reference sequence). The CDR3 runs 13 residues. Trimming stripped 2 bases from V and 2 bases from J, with 6 bases between. CDR3: CASSLRDNYGYTF. The CDR3, as DNA: TGTGCCAGCAGCTTAAGGGACAACTATGGCTACACCTTC.

This chain joins TRBV4-2 and TRBJ2-3; D is unclear. V lost 0 bases and J 0 bases, leaving 7 bases between the germline ends. Germline V gives CDR1 LGHNA, CDR2 YNFKEQ. The length of the CDR3 is 15 residues. The CDR3 loop reads CASSQERRSTDTQYF. CDR3 DNA sequence: TGTGCCAGCAGCCAAGAACGAAGAAGCACAGATACGCAGTATTTT.

The genes are TRBV19 and TRBJ1-1; TRBD1 matches 7 bases. The CDR3 is made up of 14 amino acids. Germline values: CDR1 LNHDA, CDR2 SQIVND (reference sequence). Trimming removed 7 bases from V and 1 base from J; junction bases left unmatched: 6. CDR3 nucleotides: TGTGCCAGTACCCTTACAGGGGCGAACACTGAAGCTTTCTTT. Protein: CASTLTGANTEAFF.

The chain joins TRBV7-6 to TRBJ1-5; D not certain. The CDR3 is 15 residues long. The germline V gene encodes CDR1 SGHVS and CDR2 FNYEAQ. V lost 5 bases and J 0 bases, leaving 11 bases between the germline ends. The CDR3 nucleotides are TGTGCCAGCAGCAGTACGGCAAGTAGCAATCAGCCCCAGCATTTT. Its protein product is CASSSTASSNQPQHF. Using reference TRBV7-6 and TRBJ1-5 for the parts outside the CDR3, the full variable domain is GAGVSQSPRYKVTKRGQDVALRCDPISGHVSLYWYRQALGQGPEFLTYFNYEAQQDKSGLPNDRFSAERPEGSISTLTIQRTEQRDSAMYRCASSSTASSNQPQHFGDGTRLSIL.

V is TRBV30 and J is TRBJ2-1; D may match TRBD1 or TRBD2 (5 bases each). The V gene lost 1 base and the J gene lost 6 bases, with 13 bases spanning the gap. CDR1 and CDR2 from the germline V gene are GTSNPN and SVGIG (reference sequence). The CDR3 is 14 residues long. CDR3 bases: TGTGCCTGGAGTGGCCCGGGGCGCCGCAATGAGCAGTTCTTC. It is translated as CAWSGPGRRNEQFF.

This chain joins TRBV4-1 and TRBJ1-3, with no clear D. Trimming took 1 base from V and 0 from J, leaving 7 bases between them. This CDR3 contains 15 residues. The germline V gene encodes CDR1 MGHRA and CDR2 YSYEKL. As DNA, the CDR3 is TGCGCCAGCAGCCAAGGTGGCACCTCTGGAAACACCATATATTTT. This codes for CASSQGGTSGNTIYF.

The chain carries TRBV3-1 (or the pseudogene TRBV3-2) and TRBJ1-3, with D maybe TRBD1 (5 bases). Trimming removed 1 base at V and 0 bases at J, with 10 bases between. In germline, CDR1 is LGHDT, CDR2 YNNKEL (reference sequence). The CDR3 sequence is 16 residues long. For the CDR3, the DNA is TGTGCCAGCAGCCAAGCCGGGACTTTCTCTGGAAACACCATATATTTT. This encodes CASSQAGTFSGNTIYF.

The genes are TRBV6-5 and TRBJ2-5, with 13 bases lining up with TRBD2. This CDR3 contains 15 residues. Losses at the gene ends were 8 bases for V and 4 bases for J; bases not matched to a gene: 7. CDR1 and CDR2 from the germline V gene are MNHEY and SVGAGI. The CDR3 loop reads CASRLAGGGRETQYF. CDR3 sequence (DNA): TGTGCCAGCCGACTAGCGGGGGGCGGGAGAGAGACCCAGTACTTC.

The chain uses TRBV2 and TRBJ1-4; D is uncertain. Germline CDR1 reads SNHLY; CDR2 reads FYNNEI. CDR3 length: 15 amino acids. V was cut by 5 bases and J by 8 bases, with 18 bases left in between. The CDR3 sequence: CASSTSIGSGEKLFF. The CDR3 DNA sequence: TGTGCCAGCAGTACTTCCATCGGGAGCGGCGAAAAACTGTTTTTT.

This chain links TRBV5-4 with TRBJ1-2; unclear D gene. This CDR3 is 14 amino acids long. Germline lookup yields CDR1 SGHNT and CDR2 YYREEE (reference sequence). With 4 bases removed from V and 1 base from J, the gap between germline ends came to 11 bases. CDR3 region: CASSGDRVNYGYTF. CDR3 DNA: TGTGCCAGCAGCGGCGACCGGGTTAACTATGGCTACACCTTC.

The chain recombines TRBV5-1 with TRBJ2-2; no definite D call. The V end was cut by 0 bases, the J end by 4 bases, with 7 bases between. Per the germline V gene, CDR1 is SGHRS and CDR2 is YFSETQ. This CDR3 is built from 14 residues. CDR3 bases: TGCGCCAGCAGCTTGGTCCAGACCACCGGGGAGCTGTTTTTT. Translating it yields CASSLVQTTGELFF.

This chain joins TRBV25-1 and TRBJ1-4; D is unclear. Germline loops: CDR1 MGHDK, CDR2 SYGVNS. Trimming pared 4 bases from V and 8 bases from J, leaving 17 bases between. There are 15 residues in the CDR3. CDR3 sequence: CASSGYTALREKLFF. CDR3 DNA: TGTGCCAGCAGTGGATATACAGCGCTCCGGGAAAAACTGTTTTTT.

V and J are TRBV28 and TRBJ1-1, with TRBD1 identical over 7 bases. V lost 1 base and J lost 4; bases outside the gene matches: 3. The CDR3 spans 14 residues. CDR1 is MDHEN and CDR2 is SYDVKM in the germline V gene. CDR3 sequence (DNA): TGTGCCAGCAGTTTATATACAGGGGTCACTGAAGCTTTCTTT. Protein product: CASSLYTGVTEAFF.

The CDR3: CASSLGGIRTEAFF. Written as DNA, the CDR3 is TGTGCCAGCAGCTTAGGCGGGATTCGCACTGAAGCTTTCTTT. The rearrangement joins TRBV7-3 to TRBJ1-1; D is undetermined. The CDR3 covers 14 residues. Germline values: CDR1 SGHTA, CDR2 FQGTGA. V gave up 2 bases and J gave up 4 bases, with 11 bases separating them.

The gene calls are TRBV3-1 (or the pseudogene TRBV3-2) and TRBJ2-3; 10 bases are a match to TRBD1. This CDR3 is built from 15 residues. V lost 1 base and J lost 5; bases outside the gene matches: 3. The germline V gene encodes CDR1 LGHDT and CDR2 YNNKEL (reference sequence). The CDR3, as DNA: TGTGCCAGCAGCCAAGGGACAGGGGGTGGAGATACGCAGTATTTT. Its protein is CASSQGTGGGDTQYF.

J is TRBJ1-4 and V is TRBV6-4; TRBD1 matches 11 bases. Germline lookup yields CDR1 MRHNA and CDR2 SNTAGT. Trimming took 4 bases from V and 8 from J; bases not matched to a gene: 9. This CDR3 is built from 16 residues. The CDR3 is CASSASPGQGEEKLFF. The DNA for the CDR3 is TGTGCCAGCAGTGCCTCACCGGGACAGGGGGAAGAAAAACTGTTTTTT.

The chain combines TRBV18 with TRBJ2-2, with D perhaps matching TRBD1 (6 bases). The CDR3 runs to 16 residues. The V gene's germline CDR1 is KGHSH and CDR2 LQKENI. Trimming shortened V by 6 bases and J by 0 bases, and 14 bases separated the two germline ends. The CDR3 loop reads CASSLDSPTNTGELFF. The CDR3 bases are TGTGCCAGCTCTTTGGACAGCCCTACGAACACCGGGGAGCTGTTTTTT.

The J gene is TRBJ2-7, the V gene TRBV4-1; D uncertain. CDR1 and CDR2 (germline): MGHRA, YSYEKL. The length of the CDR3 is 16 residues. V was cut by 0 bases and J by 7 bases, with 19 bases left in between. The CDR3 DNA reads TGCGCCAGCAGCCAAGATGGGCCTATCCCTTTTGGAGAGCAGTACTTC. Residues: CASSQDGPIPFGEQYF.

The chain employs TRBV25-1 and TRBJ2-2; D call uncertain. CDR1 MGHDK and CDR2 SYGVNS come from the germline V gene. V was shortened by 6 bases and J by 0 bases, with 5 bases between the two germline ends. The CDR3 runs 13 residues. Here the CDR3 reads CASRHPNTGELFF. In nucleotides, the CDR3 is TGTGCCAGCAGACATCCGAACACCGGGGAGCTGTTTTTT.